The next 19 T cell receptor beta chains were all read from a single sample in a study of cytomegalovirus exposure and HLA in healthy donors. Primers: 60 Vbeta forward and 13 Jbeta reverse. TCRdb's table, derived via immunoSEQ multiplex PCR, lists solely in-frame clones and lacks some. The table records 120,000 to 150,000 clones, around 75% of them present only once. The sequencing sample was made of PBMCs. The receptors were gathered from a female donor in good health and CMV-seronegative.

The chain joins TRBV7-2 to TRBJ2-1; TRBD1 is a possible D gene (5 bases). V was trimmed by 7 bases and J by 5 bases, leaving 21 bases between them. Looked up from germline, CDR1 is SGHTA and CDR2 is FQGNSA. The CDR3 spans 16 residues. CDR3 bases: TGTGCCAGCACCACTCTCGGTGCAGGGTACGACAATGAGCAGTTCTTC. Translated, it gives CASTTLGAGYDNEQFF.

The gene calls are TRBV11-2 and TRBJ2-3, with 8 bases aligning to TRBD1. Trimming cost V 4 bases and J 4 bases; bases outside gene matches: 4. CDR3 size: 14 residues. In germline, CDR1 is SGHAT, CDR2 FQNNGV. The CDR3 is CASSSGTGPDTQYF. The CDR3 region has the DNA TGTGCCAGCAGCTCCGGGACAGGCCCAGATACGCAGTATTTT.

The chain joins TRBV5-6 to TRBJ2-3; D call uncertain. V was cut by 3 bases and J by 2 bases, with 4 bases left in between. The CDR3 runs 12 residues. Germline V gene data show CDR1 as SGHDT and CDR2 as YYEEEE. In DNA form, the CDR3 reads TGTGCCAGCAGCTCGTACACAGATACGCAGTATTTT. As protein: CASSSYTDTQYF.

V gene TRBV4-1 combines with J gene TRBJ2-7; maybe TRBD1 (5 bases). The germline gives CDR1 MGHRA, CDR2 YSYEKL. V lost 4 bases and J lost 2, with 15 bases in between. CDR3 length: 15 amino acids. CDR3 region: CASSLTGDITYEQYF. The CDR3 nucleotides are TGCGCCAGCAGCCTCACAGGAGACATTACCTACGAGCAGTACTTC.

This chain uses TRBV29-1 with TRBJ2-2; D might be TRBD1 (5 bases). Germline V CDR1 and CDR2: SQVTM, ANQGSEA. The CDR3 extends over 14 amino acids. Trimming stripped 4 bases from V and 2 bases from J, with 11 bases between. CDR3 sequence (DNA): TGCAGCGTTGTACGGACAACTAACACCGGGGAGCTGTTTTTT. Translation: CSVVRTTNTGELFF.

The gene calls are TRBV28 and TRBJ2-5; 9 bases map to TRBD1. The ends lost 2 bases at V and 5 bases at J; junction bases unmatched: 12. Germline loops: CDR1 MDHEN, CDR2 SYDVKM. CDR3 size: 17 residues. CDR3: CASSLIKRTGAGETQYF. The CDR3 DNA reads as TGTGCCAGCAGTTTAATAAAGAGGACAGGGGCGGGGGAGACCCAGTACTTC.

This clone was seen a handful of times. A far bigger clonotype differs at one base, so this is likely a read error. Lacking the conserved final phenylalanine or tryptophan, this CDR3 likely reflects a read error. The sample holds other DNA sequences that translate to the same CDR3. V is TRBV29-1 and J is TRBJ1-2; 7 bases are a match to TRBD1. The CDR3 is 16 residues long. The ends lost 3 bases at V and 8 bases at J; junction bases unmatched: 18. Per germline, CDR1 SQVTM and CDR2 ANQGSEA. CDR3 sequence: CSVDGEGAGQGRGYTV. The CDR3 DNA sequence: TGCAGCGTTGACGGAGAGGGGGCCGGACAAGGAAGAGGCTACACCGTC.

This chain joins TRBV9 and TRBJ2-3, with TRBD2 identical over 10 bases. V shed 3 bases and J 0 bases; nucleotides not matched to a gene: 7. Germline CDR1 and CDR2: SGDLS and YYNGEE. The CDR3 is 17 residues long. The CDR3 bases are TGTGCCAGCAGCGAGGAGCTAGCGGGAGACAGCACAGATACGCAGTATTTT. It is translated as CASSEELAGDSTDTQYF. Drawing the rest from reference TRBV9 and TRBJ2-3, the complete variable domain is DSGVTQTPKHLITATGQRVTLRCSPRSGDLSVYWYQQSLDQGLQFLIQYYNGEERAKGNILERFSAQQFPDLHSELNLSSLELGDSALYFCASSEELAGDSTDTQYFGPGTRLTVL.

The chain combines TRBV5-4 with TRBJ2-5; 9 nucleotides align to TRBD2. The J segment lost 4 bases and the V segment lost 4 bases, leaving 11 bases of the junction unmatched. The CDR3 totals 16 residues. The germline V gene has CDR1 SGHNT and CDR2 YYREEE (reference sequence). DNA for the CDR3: TGTGCCAGCAGCCAAGGGGCTAGCGGGACTCGAGAGACCCAGTACTTC. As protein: CASSQGASGTRETQYF.

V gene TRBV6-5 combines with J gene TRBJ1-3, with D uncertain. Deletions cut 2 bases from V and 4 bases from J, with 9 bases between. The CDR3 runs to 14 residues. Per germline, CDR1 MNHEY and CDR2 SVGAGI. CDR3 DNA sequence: TGTGCCAGCAGTTACGGCCCGACAGGAAACACCATATATTTT. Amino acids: CASSYGPTGNTIYF.

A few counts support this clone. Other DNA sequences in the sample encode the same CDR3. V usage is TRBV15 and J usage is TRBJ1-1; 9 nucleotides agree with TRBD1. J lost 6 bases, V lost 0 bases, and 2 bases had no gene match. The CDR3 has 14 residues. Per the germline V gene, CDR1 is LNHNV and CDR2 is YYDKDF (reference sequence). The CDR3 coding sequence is TGTGCCACCAGCAGAGATCGGGACAGGGCTGAAGCTTTCTTT. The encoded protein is CATSRDRDRAEAFF.

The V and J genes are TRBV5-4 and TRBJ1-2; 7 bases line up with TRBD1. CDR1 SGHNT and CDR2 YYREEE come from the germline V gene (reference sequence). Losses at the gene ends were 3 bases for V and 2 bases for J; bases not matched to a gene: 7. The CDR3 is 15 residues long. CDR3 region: CASSSDRVSNYGYTF. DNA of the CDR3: TGTGCCAGCAGCTCAGACAGGGTCTCGAACTATGGCTACACCTTC.

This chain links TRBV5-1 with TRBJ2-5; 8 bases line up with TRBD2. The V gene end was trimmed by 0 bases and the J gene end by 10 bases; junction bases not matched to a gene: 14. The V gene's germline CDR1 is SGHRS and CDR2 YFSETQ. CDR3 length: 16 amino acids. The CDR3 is CASSLAVAGPSVYQYF. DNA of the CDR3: TGCGCCAGCAGCTTGGCGGTAGCGGGGCCTTCGGTATACCAGTACTTC.

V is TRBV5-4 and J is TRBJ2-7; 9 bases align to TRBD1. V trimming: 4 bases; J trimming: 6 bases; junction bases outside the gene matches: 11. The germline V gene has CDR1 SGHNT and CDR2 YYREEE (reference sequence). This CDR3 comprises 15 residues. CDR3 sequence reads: CASSHPGTGQAEQYF. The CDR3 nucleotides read TGTGCCAGCAGCCATCCCGGGACAGGGCAGGCCGAGCAGTACTTC.

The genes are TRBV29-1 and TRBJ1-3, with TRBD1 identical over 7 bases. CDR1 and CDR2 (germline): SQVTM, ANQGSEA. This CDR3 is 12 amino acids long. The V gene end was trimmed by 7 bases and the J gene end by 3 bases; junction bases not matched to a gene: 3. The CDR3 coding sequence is TGCAGCGCTACAGGGGTTGGAAACACCATATATTTT. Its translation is CSATGVGNTIYF.

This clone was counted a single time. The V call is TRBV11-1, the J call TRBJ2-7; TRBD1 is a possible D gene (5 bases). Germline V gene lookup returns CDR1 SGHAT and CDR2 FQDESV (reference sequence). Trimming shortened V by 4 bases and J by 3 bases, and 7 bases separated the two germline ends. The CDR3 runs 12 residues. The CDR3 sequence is CASSSQGYEQYF. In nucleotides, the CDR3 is TGTGCCAGCAGCTCCCAGGGCTACGAGCAGTACTTC.

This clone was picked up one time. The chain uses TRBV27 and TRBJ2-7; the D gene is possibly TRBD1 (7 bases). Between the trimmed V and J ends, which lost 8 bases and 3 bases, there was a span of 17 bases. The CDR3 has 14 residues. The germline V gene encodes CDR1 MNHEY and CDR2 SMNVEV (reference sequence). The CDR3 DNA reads TGTGCCAGCGGGTCCAGGGGGGTCGGCTACGAGCAGTACTTC. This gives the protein CASGSRGVGYEQYF.

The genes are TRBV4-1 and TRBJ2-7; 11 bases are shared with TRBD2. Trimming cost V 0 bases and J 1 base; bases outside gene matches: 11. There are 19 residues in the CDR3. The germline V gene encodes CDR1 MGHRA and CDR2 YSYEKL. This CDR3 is CASSQDRFGTSGRSYEQYF. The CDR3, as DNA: TGCGCCAGCAGCCAAGATCGATTTGGTACTAGCGGGAGATCCTACGAGCAGTACTTC.

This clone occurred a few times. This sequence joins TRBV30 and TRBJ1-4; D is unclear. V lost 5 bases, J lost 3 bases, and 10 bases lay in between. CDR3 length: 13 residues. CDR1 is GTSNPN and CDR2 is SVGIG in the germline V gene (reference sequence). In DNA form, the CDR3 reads TGTGCCTGGGGAGGATCAGCTAATGAAAAACTGTTTTTT. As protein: CAWGGSANEKLFF.